The 16 T cell receptor beta chains given below trace back to one sample, sequenced in a study of T cell responses to AZD1222 COVID-19 vaccine. Assay: immunoSEQ multiplex PCR; the TCRdb copy retains only in-frame clones and omits some. Of 40,000 to 50,000 clones in the sample, approximately 88% were seen once. The input for sequencing was peripheral blood, taken 28 days after the second AZD1222 dose. These receptors came from an adult who received the AZD1222 COVID-19 vaccine.

V and J are TRBV3-1 (or the pseudogene TRBV3-2) and TRBJ1-2, with TRBD1 identical over 8 bases. The CDR3 covers 17 residues. From germline, CDR1 is LGHDT and CDR2 YNNKEL (reference sequence). After removal of 0 bases from V and 1 base from J, the junction contained 7 bases not matched to a gene. CDR3 bases: TGTGCCAGCAGCCAAGAAGACCCGGGACAGGATAACTATGGCTACACCTTC. Protein: CASSQEDPGQDNYGYTF.

The V call is TRBV29-1, the J call TRBJ2-2, with TRBD2 matching 14 bases. The germline gives CDR1 SQVTM, CDR2 ANQGSEA. This CDR3 comprises 16 residues. V lost 5 bases and J lost 2; bases outside the gene matches: 4. The CDR3 DNA follows: TGCAGCGTTAGACTAGCGGGAGGGCCAAACACCGGGGAGCTGTTTTTT. This codes for CSVRLAGGPNTGELFF.

The chain recombines TRBV9 with TRBJ2-5, with 11 nucleotides matching TRBD1. Germline CDR1 reads SGDLS; CDR2 reads YYNGEE. There are 15 residues in the CDR3. With 6 bases clipped from V and 1 base from J, the junction kept 5 bases outside the gene matches. CDR3 DNA: TGTGCCAGCACCGCCGGGACAGGGGGCCAAGAGACCCAGTACTTC. This encodes CASTAGTGGQETQYF.

This clone was seen just once. J is TRBJ2-7 and V is TRBV6-5, with 8 bases fitting TRBD1. The CDR3 is 15 amino acids. J lost 3 bases, V lost 4 bases, and 8 bases had no gene match. Germline CDR1 and CDR2: MNHEY and SVGAGI. The chain's CDR3 is CASSLLTGAYYEQYF. The CDR3 DNA reads as TGTGCCAGCAGTTTACTGACAGGGGCTTACTACGAGCAGTACTTC.

The chain couples TRBV12-3 or TRBV12-4 to TRBJ1-1; D remains ambiguous. The CDR3 spans 12 residues. V was pared by 4 bases and J by 3 bases, with 6 bases between. The CDR3 sequence: CASSYQYTEAFF. The CDR3 bases are TGTGCCAGCAGTTATCAATACACTGAAGCTTTCTTT.

The J gene is TRBJ2-7, the V gene TRBV5-1; 8 positions agree with TRBD2. The CDR3 is made up of 14 amino acids. The V gene's germline CDR1 is SGHRS and CDR2 YFSETQ. The V segment lost 4 bases and the J segment 0 bases; nucleotides outside the gene matches: 3. This chain's CDR3 is CASSLGLASYEQYF. DNA for the CDR3: TGCGCCAGCAGCCTCGGACTAGCCTCCTACGAGCAGTACTTC.

The chain recombines TRBV6-5 with TRBJ2-5; no clear D. Germline V gene lookup returns CDR1 MNHEY and CDR2 SVGAGI. The CDR3 sequence is 13 residues long. V was cut by 1 base and J by 3 bases, with 6 bases left in between. The CDR3 protein is CASSYFPKETQYF. CDR3 coding DNA: TGTGCCAGCAGTTACTTCCCAAAAGAGACCCAGTACTTC.

This chain joins TRBV5-1 and TRBJ2-5; 8 bases match TRBD1. The junction had 6 bases not matched to a gene; V was cut back by 0 bases and J by 5 bases. Germline V gene data show CDR1 as SGHRS and CDR2 as YFSETQ. The CDR3 runs 15 residues. This chain's CDR3 is CASSLGTGFLETQYF. DNA for the CDR3: TGCGCCAGCAGCTTGGGGACAGGGTTCTTGGAGACCCAGTACTTC.

The V and J genes are TRBV2 and TRBJ1-4; no clear D gene. Germline V CDR1 and CDR2: SNHLY, FYNNEI. V was cut by 7 bases and J by 4 bases, with 16 bases left in between. The CDR3 totals 15 residues. Here the CDR3 DNA reads TGTGCCAGCAAGACCGCGGTCTTCGGTAATGAAAAACTGTTTTTT. Translation gives CASKTAVFGNEKLFF.

This chain joins TRBV15 and TRBJ1-2; 8 bases line up with TRBD1. Trimming at V came to 0 bases and at J to 8 bases, leaving 8 bases not matched to a gene. The CDR3 contains 15 residues. Germline-derived CDR1 and CDR2 are LNHNV and YYDKDF (reference sequence). For the CDR3, the DNA is TGTGCCACCAGCAGAGACAGGGGGCGGGGCGACGGCTACACCTTC. It translates to CATSRDRGRGDGYTF.

This chain joins TRBV4-1 and TRBJ2-2, with D maybe TRBD1 (5 bases). V was cut by 1 base and J by 2 bases, with 8 bases left in between. Germline CDR1 MGHRA, CDR2 YSYEKL. The CDR3 extends over 15 amino acids. The CDR3 nucleotides read TGCGCCAGCAGCCAAGTACAGGACAACACCGGGGAGCTGTTTTTT. Its protein is CASSQVQDNTGELFF.

The chain combines TRBV18 with TRBJ1-5, with 7 bases aligning to TRBD1. J gave up 4 bases and V 3 bases, and 0 bases lay outside the gene matches. CDR1 is KGHSH and CDR2 is LQKENI in the germline V gene. The CDR3 extends over 13 amino acids. The CDR3 DNA reads TGTGCCAGCTCACCGGGACAGAATCAGCCCCAGCATTTT. This translates into CASSPGQNQPQHF.

V gene TRBV18 combines with J gene TRBJ2-7, with 9 nucleotides matching TRBD2. J was trimmed by 5 bases and V by 0 bases; bases with no gene match: 5. The V gene's germline CDR1 is KGHSH and CDR2 LQKENI. This CDR3 comprises 15 residues. This CDR3 is CASSPPSGSGNEQYF. CDR3 sequence (DNA): TGTGCCAGCTCACCACCTAGCGGGAGCGGGAACGAGCAGTACTTC.

The chain recombines TRBV28 with TRBJ2-3; D is tentatively TRBD1 or TRBD2 (7 bases each). V lost 3 bases, J lost 5 bases, and 18 bases lay in between. The germline V gene has CDR1 MDHEN and CDR2 SYDVKM. The CDR3 runs 16 residues. The CDR3 reads CASSLSRQGGGDTQYF. CDR3 sequence (DNA): TGTGCCAGCAGTTTGAGTAGGCAGGGGGGGGGAGATACGCAGTATTTT.

The rearrangement uses TRBV5-8 and TRBJ1-6, with no clear D. The CDR3 totals 18 residues. V was trimmed by 0 bases and J by 0 bases, leaving 13 bases between them. The V gene's germline CDR1 is SGHTS and CDR2 YDEGEE. This chain's CDR3 is CASSLVSGGSSYNSPLHF. DNA for the CDR3: TGTGCCAGCAGCTTGGTCTCGGGCGGAAGCTCCTATAATTCACCCCTCCACTTT.

The rearrangement joins TRBV5-6 to TRBJ2-7, with D perhaps being TRBD1 or TRBD2 (6 bases each). The germline V gene has CDR1 SGHDT and CDR2 YYEEEE. The CDR3 spans 14 residues. V was clipped by 7 bases and J by 2 bases, with 16 bases between them. The CDR3 sequence: CASRGGRTPYEQYF. CDR3 DNA sequence: TGTGCCAGCCGAGGGGGGAGGACCCCCTACGAGCAGTACTTC.